A single sample gave rise to the 15 T cell receptor beta chains below, sequenced in a study of T cells after yellow fever vaccination. Each CDR3 protein is one row after TCRdb ran MiXCR on the 5' RACE reads. The sample records hundreds of thousands of distinct CDR3 sequences, 13% being singletons. Sample: PBMCs, taken on the day of the yellow fever booster vaccination. These receptors were collected from a man between 25 and 39 years old who received the YFV17D yellow fever vaccine.

The chain is built from TRBV6-1 and TRBJ2-3; no reliable D call. Deletions cut 7 bases from V and 3 bases from J, with 20 bases between. The CDR3 sequence is 16 residues long. Germline V lookup: CDR1 MNHNS, CDR2 SASEGT. The CDR3 DNA reads TGTGCCAGCACCCAGCAAGGGTCTGATCCGACAGATACGCAGTATTTT. Its protein is CASTQQGSDPTDTQYF.

This clonotype was seen more than once but under ten times. The V gene is TRBV29-1, the J gene TRBJ2-1, with 7 nucleotides matching TRBD1. V was pared by 4 bases and J by 6 bases, with 9 bases of the junction left unmatched. This CDR3 region has 14 residues. Looked up from germline, CDR1 is SQVTM and CDR2 is ANQGSEA. CDR3 in DNA: TGCAGCGTTGCCCACAGGGGTCGATCCAATGAGCAGTTCTTC. Translation: CSVAHRGRSNEQFF.

This clonotype has more than one count but fewer than ten. The rearrangement uses TRBV5-1 and TRBJ2-7; D is possibly TRBD2 (6 bases). Trimming took 0 bases from V and 2 from J, leaving 15 bases between them. This CDR3 contains 16 residues. CDR1 and CDR2 (germline): SGHRS, YFSETQ. CDR3 DNA: TGCGCCAGCAGCTTGGATGGGGACTTGGCGACCTACGAGCAGTACTTC. It specifies CASSLDGDLATYEQYF.

A few counts support this clonotype. The chain couples TRBV27 to TRBJ1-5, with TRBD1 matching over 7 bases. Losses at the gene ends were 5 bases for V and 0 bases for J; bases not matched to a gene: 7. CDR3 length: 16 residues. The V gene's germline CDR1 is MNHEY and CDR2 SMNVEV (reference sequence). CDR3 DNA: TGTGCCAGCAGTCCGGGGGACAGTTATAGCAATCAGCCCCAGCATTTT. Translating it yields CASSPGDSYSNQPQHF.

This clonotype was counted only a few times. The chain recombines TRBV29-1 with TRBJ2-7; no clear D. The germline CDR1 and CDR2 sequences are SQVTM and ANQGSEA. Trimming cost V 7 bases and J 3 bases, with 10 bases left between them. The CDR3 is 11 residues long. The CDR3 sequence: CSGGFNYEQYF. The DNA of the CDR3 is TGCAGCGGGGGATTTAACTACGAGCAGTACTTC.

This clonotype was counted between two and nine times. V is TRBV20-1 and J is TRBJ2-4; 8 nucleotides line up with TRBD1. The ends lost 1 base at V and 7 bases at J; junction bases unmatched: 6. Germline V gene data show CDR1 as DFQATT and CDR2 as SNEGSKA (reference sequence). The CDR3 has 14 residues. Written as DNA, the CDR3 is TGCAGTGCTAGAGTTCCTGGACAGGGTAACATTCAGTACTTC. This encodes CSARVPGQGNIQYF.

The chain is built from TRBV5-1 and TRBJ2-7; D is unresolved. The CDR3 extends over 17 amino acids. Germline V lookup: CDR1 SGHRS, CDR2 YFSETQ. V lost 2 bases, J lost 6 bases, and 24 bases lay in between. DNA of the CDR3: TGCGCCAGCAGCTTACAACAAGGTTTTTCGCGATTGGGCGAGCAGTACTTC. Amino acid sequence: CASSLQQGFSRLGEQYF.

This clonotype was counted between two and nine times. J is TRBJ1-5 and V is TRBV2; D might be TRBD1 (5 bases). The CDR3 spans 13 residues. V lost 4 bases, J lost 7 bases, and 11 bases lay in between. Germline V CDR1 and CDR2: SNHLY, FYNNEI. The DNA for the CDR3 is TGTGCCAGCAGTGGAGGGGTCGGGCAGCCCCAGCATTTT. Its translation is CASSGGVGQPQHF.

The chain has TRBV2 and TRBJ2-2, with 8 bases aligning to TRBD1. This CDR3 is built from 17 residues. CDR1 SNHLY and CDR2 FYNNEI come from the germline V gene. Germline trimming cut 6 bases from V and 7 bases from J; bases unmatched to any gene: 16. CDR3 sequence: CASRGGTGLGRSGELFF. CDR3 DNA: TGTGCCAGCAGAGGTGGGACAGGCTTAGGCCGAAGCGGGGAGCTGTTTTTT.

This clonotype turned up a few times. The V gene is TRBV10-3, the J gene TRBJ1-5; D is uncertain. This CDR3 is 15 amino acids long. Germline V gives CDR1 ENHRY, CDR2 SYGVKD. V lost 0 bases, J lost 6 bases, and 12 bases lay in between. This CDR3 reads CAISESYGMSQPQHF. CDR3 DNA sequence: TGTGCCATCAGTGAGTCCTACGGGATGTCTCAGCCCCAGCATTTT.

The chain couples TRBV3-1 to TRBJ2-3; D remains ambiguous. The CDR3 length is 15 residues. V shed 0 bases and J shed 0 bases, with 7 bases lying between them. The germline gives CDR1 LGHDT, CDR2 YNNKEL (reference sequence). DNA for the CDR3: TGTGCCAGCAGCCAAGATGCGACTAGCACAGATACGCAGTATTTT. Protein product: CASSQDATSTDTQYF.

V and J are TRBV4-2 and TRBJ2-7; 11 positions match TRBD2. The germline V gene has CDR1 LGHNA and CDR2 YNFKEQ. CDR3 length: 16 amino acids. The junction had 8 bases not matched to a gene; V was cut back by 4 bases and J by 3 bases. CDR3 sequence: CASSRAIGTSGYEQYF. In DNA, the CDR3 is TGTGCCAGCAGCCGGGCGATCGGGACTAGCGGCTACGAGCAGTACTTC.

This clonotype has just a few counts. The genes are TRBV27 and TRBJ2-7, with 7 nucleotides matching TRBD2. The CDR3 is made up of 15 amino acids. J gave up 7 bases and V 5 bases, and 14 bases lay outside the gene matches. CDR1 is MNHEY, CDR2 SMNVEV, per germline (reference sequence). The CDR3 DNA sequence: TGTGCCAGCAGTCCTCTTGGGGCGGGAGAGAGGGAGCAGTACTTC. It is translated as CASSPLGAGEREQYF.

The CDR3 loop reads CASSDPPNTEAFF. For the CDR3, the DNA is TGTGCCAGCAGTGACCCCCCGAACACTGAAGCTTTCTTT. The chain links TRBV25-1 to TRBJ1-1; D is unclear. CDR3 length: 13 amino acids. Trimming cost V 3 bases and J 1 base, with 6 bases left between them. CDR1 is MGHDK, CDR2 SYGVNS, per germline.

The chain recombines TRBV20-1 with TRBJ2-5, with D possibly being TRBD2 (5 bases). CDR1 and CDR2 from the germline V gene are DFQATT and SNEGSKA (reference sequence). The CDR3 is 12 amino acids. The V and J ends lost 3 bases and 10 bases respectively, with 15 bases between them. The CDR3 DNA sequence: TGCAGTGCTAGTGTGGCGGGCCCTGACCAGTACTTC. Translating it yields CSASVAGPDQYF.